The T cell receptor (beta chain) under discussion was sequenced for a study of radiotherapy plus CTLA-4 blockade in lung cancer. About this clone itself: Its specificity is unknown.

Germline CDR1 reads SGHNT; CDR2 reads YENEEA. V dropped 4 bases and J dropped 3; count of bases not matched to a gene: 4. The CDR3 has 15 amino acids. The table came from immunoSEQ multiplex PCR; TCRdb's copy has only in-frame clones and leaves some out. Of approximately 40,000 clones listed, around 77% were seen once; the top ten hold under 13%. Notes on the study in general: Reports identified early blood T cell clone dynamics, with interferon-beta, as the best response predictor. Radiotherapy with ipilimumab was followed by blood expansion of tumor-derived clones.

The receptor was isolated from a human donor with non-small cell lung cancer who had stable disease on radiotherapy plus ipilimumab. The sequencing used peripheral blood, collected from a patient treated with radiotherapy plus ipilimumab. J is TRBJ2-5 and V is TRBV11-3; 11 nucleotides match TRBD1. The CDR3, as DNA: TGTGCCAGCAGCTCAGGGACAGGGGGAAAAGAGACCCAGTACTTC. It codes for CASSSGTGGKETQYF. The variable domain in full, with the rest retrieved from reference TRBV11-3 and TRBJ2-5, is EAGVVQSPRYKIIEKKQPVAFWCNPISGHNTLYWYLQNLGQGPELLIRYENEEAVDDSQLPKDRFSAERLKGVDSTLKIQPAELGDSAVYLCASSSGTGGKETQYFGPGTRLLVL.